Following are 5 T cell receptor beta chains from one sample sequenced in a study of early T cells in non-severe SARS-CoV-2 infection. TCRdb itself ran the 5' RACE reads through MiXCR, one entry per CDR3 protein. The table shows 80,000 to 95,000 distinct CDR3 sequences, with 16% occurring only once. The source was whole blood, collected at baseline. Every receptor here comes from an adult who was a healthcare worker with PCR-confirmed SARS-CoV-2 infection or an uninfected control (not recorded which).

This clonotype was picked up a small number of times. This CDR3 is CASSLAGQGLENTEAFF. CDR3 in DNA: TGTGCCAGCAGTTTAGCGGGACAGGGGTTGGAGAACACTGAAGCTTTCTTT. The chain employs TRBV28 and TRBJ1-1; 10 bases line up with TRBD1. The CDR3 totals 17 residues. Germline trimming cut 2 bases from V and 1 base from J; bases unmatched to any gene: 7. Germline CDR1 reads MDHEN; CDR2 reads SYDVKM.

There are a few counts of this clonotype. The chain joins TRBV7-9 to TRBJ2-5, with TRBD2 identical over 11 bases. Trimming removed 5 bases from V and 3 bases from J; junction bases left unmatched: 5. This CDR3 contains 15 residues. CDR1 is SEHNR, CDR2 FQNEAQ, per germline (reference sequence). CDR3 sequence: CASSAGLAEKETQYF. DNA for the CDR3: TGTGCCAGCAGCGCGGGACTAGCGGAGAAAGAGACCCAGTACTTC.

V and J are TRBV27 and TRBJ2-7; D may match TRBD1 or TRBD2 (6 bases each). V was shortened by 10 bases and J by 5 bases, with 21 bases between the two germline ends. The CDR3 is 14 amino acids. Germline values: CDR1 MNHEY, CDR2 SMNVEV (reference sequence). CDR3 DNA: TGTGCCACCATGGAGGGTGGCTACAGGGACGAGCAGTACTTC. This gives the protein CATMEGGYRDEQYF.

V is TRBV6-6 and J is TRBJ2-7; D ambiguous. Germline CDR1 is MNHNY and CDR2 is SVGAGI (reference sequence). The CDR3 is made up of 13 amino acids. Deletions cut 2 bases from V and 4 bases from J, with 9 bases between. CDR3 loop: CASSYESGYEQYF. The CDR3 coding sequence is TGTGCCAGCAGTTACGAGTCGGGTTACGAGCAGTACTTC.

This clonotype has at least ten counts. The chain carries TRBV2 and TRBJ2-7; unclear D gene. The CDR3 contains 11 residues. Trimming pared 10 bases from V and 6 bases from J, leaving 13 bases between. Germline V gives CDR1 SNHLY, CDR2 FYNNEI. CDR3 DNA: TGTGCCACCAGACTCGTGGGCGAGCAGTACTTC. Translation gives CATRLVGEQYF.